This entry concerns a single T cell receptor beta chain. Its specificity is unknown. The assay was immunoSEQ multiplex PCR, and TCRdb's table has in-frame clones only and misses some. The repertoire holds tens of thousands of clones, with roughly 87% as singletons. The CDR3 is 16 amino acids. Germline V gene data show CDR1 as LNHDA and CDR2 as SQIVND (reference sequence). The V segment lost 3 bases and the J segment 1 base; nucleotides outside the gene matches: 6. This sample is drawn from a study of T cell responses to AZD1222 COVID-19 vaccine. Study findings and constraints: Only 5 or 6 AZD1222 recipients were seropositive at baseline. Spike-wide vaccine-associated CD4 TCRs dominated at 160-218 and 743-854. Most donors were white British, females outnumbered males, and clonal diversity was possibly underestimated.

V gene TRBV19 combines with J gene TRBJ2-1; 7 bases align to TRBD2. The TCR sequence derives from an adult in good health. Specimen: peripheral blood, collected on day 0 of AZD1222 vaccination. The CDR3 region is CASSIGGGGSYNEQFF. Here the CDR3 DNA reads TGTGCCAGTAGTATTGGTGGCGGGGGTTCCTACAATGAGCAGTTCTTC.